This note documents a single T cell receptor beta chain sequence. The antigen is unknown. The method was immunoSEQ multiplex PCR; TCRdb's version includes in-frame clones alone and lacks a portion of them. The table includes around 58,000 clones, roughly nine tenths detected once. The sample comes from a study of T cell responses to AZD1222 COVID-19 vaccine. Study results and limitations: Repertoire collection took place solely once the T cell response had peaked. At baseline, just a handful of AZD1222 recipients tested seropositive. Clonal diversity was possibly underestimated, and the donors were mostly white British, with more females. Variant regions that are unmutated are reportedly the target of nearly half of spike-specific TCRs.

CDR3 length: 12 residues. Germline CDR1 is SGHNT and CDR2 is YYREEE (reference sequence). The V and J ends lost 6 bases and 5 bases respectively, with 8 bases between them. This sequence joins TRBV5-4 and TRBJ2-2, with D perhaps matching TRBD2 (6 bases). Sequencing used peripheral blood, obtained 28 days after the second AZD1222 dose. The receptor comes from an adult who received the AZD1222 COVID-19 vaccine. CDR3 sequence reads: CASTGGTGELFF. Here the CDR3 DNA reads TGTGCCAGCACCGGAGGGACCGGGGAGCTGTTTTTT.